The sequence of this T cell receptor (beta chain) was determined in a study of CD8 T cells in ankylosing spondylitis. Overall study results and limits: It appeared that ankylosing spondylitis blood was characterized by a TCR beta motif of fewer than 10 highly homologous variants. Past studies reported some motif variants in reactive arthritis synovial fluid and blood. Disease-linked clones proved CD8+ and comparatively uncommon in peripheral blood. The authors reported significant enrichment of disease-linked clones in matched ankylosing spondylitis synovial fluid.

Researchers built TCR beta libraries using quantitative 5'-RACE with molecular barcodes. MiXCR, run by TCRdb on the 5' RACE reads, gives a single entry per CDR3 protein. The data hold about 800,000 distinct CDR3 sequences, with roughly 12% observed a single time. On this clonotype itself: What it binds is not known.

V shed 0 bases and J 6 bases; nucleotides not matched to a gene: 6. Germline CDR1 reads SGHRS; CDR2 reads YFSETQ. This CDR3 region has 15 residues. The sample consisted of blood, either unsorted or a sorted T cell fraction (not recorded which). This TCR came from a male donor with ankylosing spondylitis. The rearrangement uses TRBV5-1 and TRBJ2-7, with 10 positions matching TRBD1. CDR3 coding DNA: TGCGCCAGCAGCTTGGGGGGGACAGGGGTCAGCGAGCAGTACTTC. This gives the protein CASSLGGTGVSEQYF.